The 7 T cell receptor beta chains listed next were all sequenced from one sample in a study of blood T cells in healthy people across ages. The use of a sample-barcoded 5' primer and a J-beta primer mix characterized a second PCR of about 7 to 12 cycles. MiXCR was run by TCRdb on the 5' RACE reads, yielding one entry per CDR3 protein. This table holds around 1.5 million distinct CDR3 sequences, 34% found once. Sequenced: blood. The receptors were sampled from a woman aged 30 to 39 in good health.

In regard to this clonotype: The missing conserved phenylalanine or tryptophan at the end of this CDR3 makes a read error likely. The chain employs TRBV10-3 and TRBJ2-7, with 8 bases aligning to TRBD1. The CDR3 length is 14 residues. Losses at the gene ends were 6 bases for V and 2 bases for J; bases not matched to a gene: 6. Germline lookup yields CDR1 ENHRY and CDR2 SYGVKD. CDR3 DNA: TGTGCCATCAGGACGACAGGGGTTCCCTACGAGCAGTACTGC. Translation: CAIRTTGVPYEQYC.

This clonotype was detected many times. This rearrangement joins TRBV20-1 to TRBJ2-7; 8 nucleotides match TRBD1. This CDR3 comprises 13 residues. Germline trimming cut 6 bases from V and 0 bases from J; bases unmatched to any gene: 4. Germline V gives CDR1 DFQATT, CDR2 SNEGSKA (reference sequence). CDR3 in amino acids: CSARTGTSYEQYF. CDR3 sequence (DNA): TGCAGTGCAAGGACAGGGACCTCCTACGAGCAGTACTTC.

A word on this clonotype: Its ends do not fully match the called genes, so a read error is possible. This sequence joins TRBV12-3 or TRBV12-4 and TRBJ2-2; D possibly corresponds to TRBD2 (5 bases). The CDR3 covers 15 residues. CDR3 in amino acids: CASSSLTSHTGERFF. The CDR3 nucleotides are TGTGCCAGCAGTTCCCTAACCTCGCACACCGGGGAGCGGTTTTTT.

The genes are TRBV27 and TRBJ1-2, with TRBD1 identical over 8 bases. V lost 2 bases and J lost 6; bases outside the gene matches: 8. Germline assignment: CDR1 MNHEY and CDR2 SMNVEV (reference sequence). The CDR3 is made up of 15 amino acids. The CDR3 spells CASSLTKTGVNGYTF. In DNA, the CDR3 is TGTGCCAGCAGTTTAACAAAGACAGGGGTGAATGGCTACACCTTC.

This clonotype was detected a few times. This chain links TRBV5-6 with TRBJ1-1; D may be TRBD1 (5 bases). The V end lost 2 bases, the J end lost 0 bases, and 14 bases lay between the germline ends. CDR3 length: 16 amino acids. Germline V gives CDR1 SGHDT, CDR2 YYEEEE. The DNA for the CDR3 is TGTGCCAGCAGCTTCTTCAGTGAGGGGATGAACACTGAAGCTTTCTTT. Translation: CASSFFSEGMNTEAFF.

There are many counts of this clonotype. The chain employs TRBV5-1 and TRBJ2-1, with 13 bases that match TRBD2. V lost 3 bases and J lost 3; bases outside the gene matches: 3. In germline, CDR1 is SGHRS, CDR2 YFSETQ. The CDR3 length is 16 residues. CDR3 sequence (DNA): TGCGCCAGCAGCTGGACTAGCGGGGGCCGCTACAATGAGCAGTTCTTC. It codes for CASSWTSGGRYNEQFF.

In its sample, this clonotype was seen a few times. As DNA, the CDR3 is TGTGCCAGCAGTTTGGACGGGAGGTCCTACAATGAGCAGTTCTTC. Its protein product is CASSLDGRSYNEQFF. The chain combines TRBV28 with TRBJ2-1; TRBD2 aligns across 7 bases. V shed 3 bases and J 1 base; nucleotides not matched to a gene: 3. Per germline, CDR1 MDHEN and CDR2 SYDVKM. This CDR3 has 15 residues.